This TCR beta chain appears in the sequencing data of a study of identifying expanded T cells in peripheral blood (dated by TCRdb to between 2019 and 2020). Study-wide context: Separate aliquots of the same genomic DNA pool were sequenced to produce technical replicates, and four replicates were compared in pairs.

The germline V gene sets CDR1 to LGHNA and CDR2 to YNFKEQ. The trim is 0 bases for V and 6 bases for J, with a gap of 12 bases between the germline ends. Its CDR3 holds 15 amino acids, cysteine through phenylalanine. Only the CDR3 DNA stays, 45 bases, in frame from base 1. Concerning this clone: The specificity of this receptor is unknown. The sample holds no much larger clone one base away, and base qualities are not on file.

The immunoSEQ Assay, which uses bias-controlled multiplex PCR amplification of genomic DNA, was used to profile TCRbeta CDR3 regions. In the source study's methods: To quantify the absolute abundance of each unique TCRbeta CDR3 region, the sequences were collapsed and filtered. Differential abundance was tested with two models: a binomial (Fisher-equivalent) model and a beta-binomial model that adds time-dependent variance fitted from healthy donors. Clones with fewer than 5 combined templates were excluded, and clones with Benjamini-Hochberg FDR below 0.01 were called differentially abundant. Using the form v = (b*log(k)+a)^2, the beta-binomial variance was modeled as a function of the total template count across the two samples. As stored in TCRdb, this immuneACCESS dataset retains in-frame rearrangements with V and J assigned. A fraction of the clones does not appear; measured against another copy, unresolved V genes explain less than half of the discrepancy, and the remainder lacks a known reason. That table furnishes V, J and clone size, whereas the DNA furnished D and trimming. This sample lists roughly 63,000 clones; over 75% were detected once. Of the sample, about 18% is held by the ten largest clones.

No immune events such as infections were documented for the healthy donors during the collection period. Time-dependent variance in a beta-binomial model of T-cell clone differential abundance was calibrated using healthy-donor blood repertoires as a training cohort. The training cohort comprised about ten healthy donors, 3 female and 7 male. An age range of roughly 25 to 65 years, with an average of 43 years, was recorded for the donors. Whole blood was collected from each healthy donor at three time points spaced about 14 days apart and obtained from a commercial supplier. For immunosequencing, genomic DNA was extracted from whole blood that had not been sorted. The investigation overall reported the following: Across all healthy-donor time intervals, the beta-binomial model significantly cut both the number of clones called differentially abundant and the false-positive rate. It was expected by the authors that biological variance in healthy repertoires might increase further over much longer intervals, such as months to years. Around 1.2 differentially abundant clones were flagged by the binomial model between technical replicates, whereas about 17 and 20 were flagged over roughly two weeks and four weeks, respectively. For all healthy donors, the variance in clone template counts between approximately 2-week samples rose significantly as total template count increased.

The clonotype comes from a person aged 18 to 70 in good health. The V gene is TRBV4-2 and the J gene is TRBJ2-1; the D gene is possibly TRBD2, with 6 bases matching. The specimen sequenced was blood. The nucleotides are TGTGCCAGCAGCCAAGATCCGGGACTCCTCAATGAGCAGTTCTTC. This translates into CASSQDPGLLNEQFF.